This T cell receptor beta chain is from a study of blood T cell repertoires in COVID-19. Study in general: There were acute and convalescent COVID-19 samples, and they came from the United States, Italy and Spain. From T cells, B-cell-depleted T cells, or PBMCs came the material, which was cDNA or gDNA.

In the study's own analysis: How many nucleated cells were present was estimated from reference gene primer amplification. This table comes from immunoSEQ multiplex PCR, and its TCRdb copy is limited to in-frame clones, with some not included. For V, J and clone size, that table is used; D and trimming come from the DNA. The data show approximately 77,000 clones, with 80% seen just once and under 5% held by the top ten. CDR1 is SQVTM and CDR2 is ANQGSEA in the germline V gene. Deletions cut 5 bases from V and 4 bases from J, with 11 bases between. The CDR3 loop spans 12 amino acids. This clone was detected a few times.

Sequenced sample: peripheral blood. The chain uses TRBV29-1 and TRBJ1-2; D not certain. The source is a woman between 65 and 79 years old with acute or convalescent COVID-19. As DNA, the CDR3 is TGCAGCGTTACCGGGAACCTCTATGGCTACACCTTC. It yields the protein CSVTGNLYGYTF.